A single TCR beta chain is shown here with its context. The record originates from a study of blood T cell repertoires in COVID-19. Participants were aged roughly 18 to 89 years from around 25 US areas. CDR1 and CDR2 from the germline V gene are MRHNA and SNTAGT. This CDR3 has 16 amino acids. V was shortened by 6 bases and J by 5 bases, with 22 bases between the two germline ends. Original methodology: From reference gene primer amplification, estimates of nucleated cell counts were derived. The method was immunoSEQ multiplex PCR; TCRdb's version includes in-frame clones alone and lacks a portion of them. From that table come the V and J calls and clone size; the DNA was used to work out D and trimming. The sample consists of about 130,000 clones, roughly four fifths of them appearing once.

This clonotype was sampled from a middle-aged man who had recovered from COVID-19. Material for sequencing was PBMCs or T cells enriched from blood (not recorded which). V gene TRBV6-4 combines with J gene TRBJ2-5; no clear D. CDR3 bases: TGTGCCAGCAGCGCCCATGAGTTTTTATTCTTGGAGACCCAGTACTTC. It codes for CASSAHEFLFLETQYF.